The present T cell receptor (beta chain) was sequenced within a study of blood T cell repertoires in COVID-19. The wider study: Specimens from acute and convalescent COVID-19 originated in the United States, Italy and Spain. Sample material is recorded as cDNA or gDNA derived from T cells, B-cell-depleted T cells, or PBMCs.

In the authors' methods: Estimation of nucleated cell counts relied on the amplification of reference gene primers. Produced via immunoSEQ multiplex PCR; TCRdb's table is partial and in-frame only. V, J and clone size were drawn from that table, and D and trimming were deduced from the DNA. The top ten hold approximately 7.5% of the sample, which has about 330,000 clones, about 82% seen once. The sample was peripheral blood. The source is a human donor in a cohort sampled during active COVID-19.

The CDR3 is CASSLTGPEAFF. Here the CDR3 DNA reads TGTGCCAGCAGTTTAACAGGCCCTGAAGCTTTCTTT. The rearrangement joins TRBV6-5 to TRBJ1-1, with a tentative D call TRBD1 (5 bases). CDR3 size: 12 residues. The V and J ends lost 4 bases and 6 bases respectively, with 9 bases between them. The germline V gene has CDR1 MNHEY and CDR2 SVGAGI.